This T cell receptor (beta chain) was found in a study of human T cells and chemical hapten exposure. In the original analysis: Per sample, the median was around 100,000 TCRs, with values from 23,224 to 690,600. One entry per CDR3 protein, called by TCRdb with MiXCR from the RACE reads. The V and J calls shown here were made by TCRdb, not taken from the authors' results. This sample has about 380,000 distinct CDR3 sequences, with 4.5% to 5.5% found just once. CDR1 is DFQATT, CDR2 SNEGSKA, per germline (reference sequence). The CDR3 consists of 16 residues. Trimming pared 1 base from V and 4 bases from J, leaving 17 bases between. As to time point: pre-sensitization, week 0. Documented treatment: therapeutic diphenylcyclopropenone sensitization with weekly scalp DPC. Staff drew blood before applying each patch test.

The TCR originated in a woman aged 50 to 60 with alopecia areata. Some clones in this sample may be carry-over from other donors' samples. V usage is TRBV20-1 and J usage is TRBJ1-5; D might be TRBD1 (6 bases). Sequenced material: whole blood, taken in connection with sensitization to the hapten diphenylcyclopropenone (DPC). CDR3: CSARVGRGDQNQPQHF. CDR3 sequence (DNA): TGCAGTGCTAGAGTTGGCAGGGGAGACCAAAATCAGCCCCAGCATTTT.